This note documents a single T cell receptor beta chain sequence. Authors' methods: Nucleated cell counts were estimated from reference gene primer amplification. Assay used: immunoSEQ multiplex PCR; TCRdb lists only in-frame clones, some missing. V and J calls plus clone size are reproduced from that table; the DNA served to infer D and trimming. The sample has roughly 140,000 clones; about 88% are singletons. The data were obtained in a study of blood T cell repertoires in COVID-19. Study overall: Acute and convalescent COVID-19 specimens originated in the United States, Italy and Spain. PBMCs, B-cell-depleted T cells, or T cells provided the cDNA or gDNA that made up the material.

The CDR3 has 14 amino acids. Germline CDR1 and CDR2: MNHEY and SVGAGI. Trimming took 6 bases from V and 10 from J, leaving 19 bases between them. The rearrangement links TRBV6-5 to TRBJ2-1; D is possibly TRBD1 (7 bases). The clonotype comes from a woman between 65 and 79 years old with acute or convalescent COVID-19. What was sequenced was peripheral blood. This CDR3 reads CASSQEGARGEQFF. CDR3 bases: TGTGCCAGCAGCCAGGAGGGGGCAAGGGGCGAGCAGTTCTTC.